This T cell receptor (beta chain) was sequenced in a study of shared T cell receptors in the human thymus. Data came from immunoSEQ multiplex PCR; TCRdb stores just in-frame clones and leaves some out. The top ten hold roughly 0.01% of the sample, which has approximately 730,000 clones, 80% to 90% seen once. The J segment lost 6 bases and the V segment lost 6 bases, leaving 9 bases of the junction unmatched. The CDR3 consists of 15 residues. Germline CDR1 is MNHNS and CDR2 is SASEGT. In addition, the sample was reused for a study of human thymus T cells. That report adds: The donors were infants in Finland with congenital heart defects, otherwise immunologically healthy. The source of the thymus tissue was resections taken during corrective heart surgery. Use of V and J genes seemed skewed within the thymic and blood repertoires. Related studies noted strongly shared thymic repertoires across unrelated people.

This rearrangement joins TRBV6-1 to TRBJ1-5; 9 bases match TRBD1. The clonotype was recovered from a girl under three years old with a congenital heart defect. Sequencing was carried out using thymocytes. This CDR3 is CASSGTGRDPQPQHF. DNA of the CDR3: TGTGCCAGCAGCGGGACAGGGCGTGATCCTCAGCCCCAGCATTTT.